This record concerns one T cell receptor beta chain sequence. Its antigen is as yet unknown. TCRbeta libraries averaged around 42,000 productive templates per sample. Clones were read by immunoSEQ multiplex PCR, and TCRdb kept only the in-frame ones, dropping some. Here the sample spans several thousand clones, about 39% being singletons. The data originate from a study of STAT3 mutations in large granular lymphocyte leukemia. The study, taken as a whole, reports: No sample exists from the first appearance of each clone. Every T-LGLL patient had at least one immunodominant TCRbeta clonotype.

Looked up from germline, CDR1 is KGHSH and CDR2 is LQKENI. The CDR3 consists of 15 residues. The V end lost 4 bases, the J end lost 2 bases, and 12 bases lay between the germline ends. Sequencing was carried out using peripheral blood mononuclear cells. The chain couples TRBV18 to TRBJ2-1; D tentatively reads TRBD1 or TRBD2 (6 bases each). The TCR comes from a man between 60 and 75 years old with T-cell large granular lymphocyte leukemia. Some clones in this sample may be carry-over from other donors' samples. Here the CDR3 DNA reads TGTGCCAGCTCACTCGAGGGGGGCACCTACAATGAGCAGTTCTTC. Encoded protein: CASSLEGGTYNEQFF.